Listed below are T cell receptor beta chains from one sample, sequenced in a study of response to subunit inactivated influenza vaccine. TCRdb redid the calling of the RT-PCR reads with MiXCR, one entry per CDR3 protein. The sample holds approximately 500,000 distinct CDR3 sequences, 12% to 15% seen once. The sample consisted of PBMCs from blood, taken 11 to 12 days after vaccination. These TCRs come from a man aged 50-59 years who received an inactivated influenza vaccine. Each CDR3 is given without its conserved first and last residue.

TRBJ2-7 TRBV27 PSSTGRAGEQY
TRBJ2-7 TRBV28 ASSSDRDFWYEQY
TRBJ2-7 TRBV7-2 ASSLRVDEQY
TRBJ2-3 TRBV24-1 ATSAAGGNTDTQY
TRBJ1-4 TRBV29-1 SVEQGIGSEKLF
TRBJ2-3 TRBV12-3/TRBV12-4 ASSPGLAGGIQY
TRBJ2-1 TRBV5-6 ASSLSGLGSTEQF
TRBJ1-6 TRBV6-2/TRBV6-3 ASSHNGVSPLH
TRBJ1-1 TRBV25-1 ASSETRMNTEAF
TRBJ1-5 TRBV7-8 ASSIYPGSTQPQH
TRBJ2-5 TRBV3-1 ASSQPTGTLETQY